The 5 T cell receptor beta chains presented below share a single source sample, sequenced in a study of CD8 T cells in Susac syndrome. Reverse transcription of roughly 0.5 to 1 ug RNA was performed with random hexamers. TCRdb analysed the immunoSEQ multiplex PCR reads with MiXCR anew, one entry per CDR3 protein. Of approximately 57,000 distinct CDR3 sequences listed, approximately 95% are singletons. Sequences were obtained from CD8+ T cells from PBMCs. These receptors originate from a human donor with Susac syndrome.

The gene calls are TRBV6-6 and TRBJ2-1, with 7 bases aligning to TRBD2. J was trimmed by 10 bases and V by 6 bases; bases with no gene match: 15. Looked up from germline, CDR1 is MNHNY and CDR2 is SVGAGI (reference sequence). The CDR3 is 15 amino acids. The CDR3 sequence is CASSPSPGLRGEQFF. The CDR3 DNA reads TGTGCCAGCAGCCCCTCACCAGGACTGCGGGGGGAGCAGTTCTTC.

The genes are TRBV5-6 and TRBJ2-7, with 10 bases matching TRBD2. The CDR3 has 14 residues. Germline lookup yields CDR1 SGHDT and CDR2 YYEEEE. Unmatched junction bases numbered 5, after V lost 4 bases and J lost 4 bases. As DNA, the CDR3 is TGTGCCAGCAGCCCATCTAGCGGGGGATACGAGCAGTACTTC. It encodes CASSPSSGGYEQYF.

The chain links TRBV29-1 to TRBJ2-6; D is unclear. The germline V gene has CDR1 SQVTM and CDR2 ANQGSEA. The CDR3 sequence is 14 residues long. Trimming cost V 3 bases and J 0 bases, with 6 bases left between them. In DNA form, the CDR3 reads TGCAGCGTTGACGCGCTCTCTGGGGCCAACGTCCTGACTTTC. Protein: CSVDALSGANVLTF.

The J gene is TRBJ2-7, the V gene TRBV9; perhaps D is TRBD1 or TRBD2 (5 bases each). Germline lookup yields CDR1 SGDLS and CDR2 YYNGEE. The V end was cut by 1 base, the J end by 2 bases, with 13 bases between. This CDR3 has 15 amino acids. Written as DNA, the CDR3 is TGTGCCAGCAGCGTAATTGGGGACCTTACCTACGAGCAGTACTTC. It translates to CASSVIGDLTYEQYF.

The sample holds one count of this clonotype. This chain uses TRBV20-1 with TRBJ2-7; D is undetermined. This CDR3 has 13 amino acids. V lost 1 base and J 4 bases, leaving 11 bases between the germline ends. CDR1 is DFQATT, CDR2 SNEGSKA, per germline (reference sequence). The CDR3 loop reads CSARVPDLYEQYF. CDR3 sequence (DNA): TGCAGTGCTAGAGTTCCCGACTTGTACGAGCAGTACTTC.